Detailed here is one TCR beta chain. The antigen remains undetermined. This entry is derived from a study of cytomegalovirus exposure and HLA in healthy donors. Study results and limitations: The investigators catalogued 150 or so TCR beta chains as cytomegalovirus-associated.

It was with 60 Vbeta and 13 Jbeta primers that the PCR ran. Produced via immunoSEQ multiplex PCR; TCRdb's table is partial and in-frame only. Of some 150,000 clones listed, about 80% are singletons. This CDR3 spans 14 amino acids. V lost 4 bases to trimming and J lost 5 bases, with 15 bases between them. The V gene's germline CDR1 is SGHRS and CDR2 YFSETQ. The source of this sequence is a woman aged 50 to 65 in good health and CMV-seronegative. The chain links TRBV5-1 to TRBJ1-2; maybe TRBD1 (5 bases). What was sequenced was PBMCs. CDR3 sequence reads: CASSQTDRRYGYTF. The DNA of the CDR3 is TGCGCCAGCAGCCAGACAGACAGAAGGTATGGCTACACCTTC.